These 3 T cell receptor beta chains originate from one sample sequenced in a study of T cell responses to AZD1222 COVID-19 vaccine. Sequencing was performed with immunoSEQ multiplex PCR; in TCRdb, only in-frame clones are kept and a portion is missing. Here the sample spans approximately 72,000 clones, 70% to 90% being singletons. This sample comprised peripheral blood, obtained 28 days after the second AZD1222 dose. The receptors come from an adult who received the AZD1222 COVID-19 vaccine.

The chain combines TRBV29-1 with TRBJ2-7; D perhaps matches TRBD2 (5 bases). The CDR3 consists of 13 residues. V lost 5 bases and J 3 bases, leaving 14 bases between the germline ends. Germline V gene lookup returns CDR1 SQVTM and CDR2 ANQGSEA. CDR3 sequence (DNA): TGCAGCGTTAAGGAGGTAGATCACTACGAGCAGTACTTC. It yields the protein CSVKEVDHYEQYF.

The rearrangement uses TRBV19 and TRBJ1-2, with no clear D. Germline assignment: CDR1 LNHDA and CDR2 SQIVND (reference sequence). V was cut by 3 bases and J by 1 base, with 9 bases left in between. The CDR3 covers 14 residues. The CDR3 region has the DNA TGTGCCAGTAGTATCGGGAGCCTTAACTATGGCTACACCTTC. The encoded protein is CASSIGSLNYGYTF.

CDR3 protein: CASSDNRDRTSSEAFF. For the CDR3, the DNA is TGTGCCAGCAGTGATAACCGGGACAGAACTTCCTCAGAAGCTTTCTTT. This rearrangement joins TRBV14 to TRBJ1-1; TRBD1 agrees at 7 bases. CDR3 length equals 16 residues. Germline V lookup: CDR1 SGHDN, CDR2 FVKESK. V gave up 6 bases and J gave up 8 bases; unmatched junction bases: 18.